This TCR beta chain was recovered during a study of blood T cell repertoires in COVID-19. Overall study context: The origin of the acute and convalescent COVID-19 samples was the United States, Italy and Spain. The analysed material was cDNA or gDNA that came from T cells, B-cell-depleted T cells, or PBMCs.

The CDR3 is made up of 16 amino acids. V was clipped by 5 bases and J by 0 bases; unmatched bases: 4. Germline V gene data show CDR1 as SGHRS and CDR2 as YFSETQ. Original data processing: Nucleated cell number was recorded as an estimate derived from reference gene primer amplification. TCRdb's copy holds only in-frame clones and misses some; the assay was immunoSEQ multiplex PCR. That table gives V, J and clone size, and the DNA gave D and trimming. The data show about 210,000 clones, 88% seen once. The sequence came from a young man with active or convalescent COVID-19. This chain joins TRBV5-1 and TRBJ2-1, with 11 positions matching TRBD2. The material sequenced was peripheral blood. CDR3 sequence: CASSRLAGGSYNEQFF. The CDR3, as DNA: TGCGCCAGCAGTCGGCTAGCGGGGGGCTCCTACAATGAGCAGTTCTTC.